This TCR beta chain was found in a study of tissue T cells after allogeneic stem cell transplantation. General study points: Anatomically similar tissues had similar TCR repertoires within each patient. Tissue-detected TCR repertoire was only partly captured by blood and spleen T cells.

Using immunoSEQ multiplex PCR, the repertoire was profiled, and TCRdb retains in-frame clones only, with some absent. The data show 5,500 to 6,000 clones, less than 55% seen once. Time point given: mouse harvest day 14 after allogeneic transplant. Tail vein injection delivered 10^7 T-cell-depleted bone marrow cells and 10^6 splenic CD5+ T cells. This clone was recorded a few times. Its antigen is still unknown. It is unclear where the CDR3 begins or ends on the DNA, so no DNA is shown, and the CDR3 is as TCRdb lists it. Genes and germline come from the mouse. The specimen sequenced was gut tissue. The source of this sequence is a female BALB/c mouse given C57BL/6 T cells with graft-versus-host disease after an allogeneic hematopoietic cell transplant.

The CDR3 protein is CSSSHWGWGASAETLYF. The chain couples TRBV23 to TRBJ2-3; the table's TRBD2 call for D was not verified on the DNA. The germline gives CDR1 KGHTA, CDR2 FQNQQP. The CDR3 comprises 17 residues, both ends counted.